The 8 T cell receptor beta chains in this list originate from one sample, sequenced in a study of blood T cell repertoires in COVID-19. The repertoire was sequenced with immunoSEQ multiplex PCR; TCRdb's copy has only in-frame clones and lacks some. The repertoire holds 290,000 or so clones, roughly nine tenths seen once, with approximately 2% in the top ten. Sequenced sample: peripheral blood. These receptors were collected from a man aged 18 to 35 with active or convalescent COVID-19.

This chain links TRBV28 with TRBJ2-2; tentative D call: TRBD1 (6 bases). CDR3 length equals 13 residues. The ends were cut back, 9 bases at V and 2 bases at J, with 10 bases in the middle. CDR1 is MDHEN, CDR2 SYDVKM, per germline. CDR3 sequence reads: CASRTDNTGELFF. The DNA for the CDR3 is TGTGCCAGTAGGACAGATAACACCGGGGAGCTGTTTTTT.

This chain connects TRBV14 to TRBJ2-7, with D maybe TRBD2 (5 bases). The V end lost 3 bases, the J end lost 2 bases, and 11 bases lay between the germline ends. The V gene's germline CDR1 is SGHDN and CDR2 FVKESK. CDR3 length: 14 amino acids. The CDR3 region is CASSQGPGAYEQYF. CDR3 nucleotide sequence: TGTGCCAGCAGCCAGGGCCCCGGGGCCTACGAGCAGTACTTC.

The chain combines TRBV7-9 with TRBJ2-3; D remains unclear. This CDR3 has 15 residues. Trimming removed 2 bases at V and 2 bases at J, with 11 bases between. Germline assignment: CDR1 SEHNR and CDR2 FQNEAQ (reference sequence). The CDR3 here is CASSLNLGPTDTQYF. The CDR3 DNA follows: TGTGCCAGCAGCTTAAATCTGGGCCCCACAGATACGCAGTATTTT. Full variable domain (missing parts from reference TRBV7-9 and TRBJ2-3): DTGVSQNPRHKITKRGQNVTFRCDPISEHNRLYWYRQTLGQGPEFLTYFQNEAQLEKSRLLSDRFSAERPKGSFSTLEIQRTEQGDSAMYLCASSLNLGPTDTQYFGPGTRLTVL.

The J gene is TRBJ1-1, the V gene TRBV7-9; 11 bases fit TRBD1. Germline assignment: CDR1 SEHNR and CDR2 FQNEAQ (reference sequence). J gave up 6 bases and V 4 bases, and 1 base lay outside the gene matches. This CDR3 has 13 amino acids. CDR3 protein: CASSWGQGAEAFF. The CDR3 nucleotides are TGTGCCAGCAGCTGGGGACAGGGGGCTGAAGCTTTCTTT.

The gene calls are TRBV7-9 and TRBJ2-3, with D possibly TRBD1 on 5 matching bases. The CDR3 contains 12 residues. V dropped 8 bases and J dropped 6 bases, with 12 bases sitting between them. The germline V gene has CDR1 SEHNR and CDR2 FQNEAQ (reference sequence). The CDR3 protein is CASVGVGDTQYF. Here the CDR3 DNA reads TGTGCCAGCGTAGGGGTTGGGGATACGCAGTATTTT.

The CDR3 nucleotides are TGTGCCAGCAGCCGGGGACAGGGGGCCTACGAGCAGTACTTC. It is translated as CASSRGQGAYEQYF. V gene TRBV6-6 combines with J gene TRBJ2-7; 11 bases fit TRBD1. The CDR3 has 14 amino acids. With V trimmed by 6 bases and J by 2 bases, 3 bases remained unmatched. Per germline, CDR1 MNHNY and CDR2 SVGAGI (reference sequence).

This chain connects TRBV6-4 to TRBJ2-1; the match to TRBD2 covers 9 bases. V shed 4 bases and J 3 bases; nucleotides not matched to a gene: 7. The CDR3 is 16 residues long. From germline, CDR1 is MRHNA and CDR2 SNTAGT. In nucleotides, the CDR3 is TGTGCCAGCAGTGCTCTAGCGGGGAACCGCTACAATGAGCAGTTCTTC. As protein: CASSALAGNRYNEQFF.

The V and J genes are TRBV11-2 and TRBJ2-3; 9 bases agree with TRBD2. There are 16 residues in the CDR3. V was clipped by 2 bases and J by 2 bases; unmatched bases: 5. From germline, CDR1 is SGHAT and CDR2 FQNNGV. This CDR3 is CASSLISGSLTDTQYF. The DNA of the CDR3 is TGTGCCAGCAGCTTAATTAGCGGGAGCCTCACAGATACGCAGTATTTT.